This TCR beta chain was obtained from a study of spatial heterogeneity in lung cancer. Sample share makes this clonotype medium-sized. Its matching antigen is unknown. The time point was: sample taken at primary tumor resection. The study sequenced unsorted whole RNA from tumor, nontumor lung or frozen PBMC. The germline V gene has CDR1 LNHDA and CDR2 SQIVND (reference sequence). This CDR3 has 14 residues. J gave up 3 bases and V 8 bases, and 6 bases lay outside the gene matches. Study-level findings and limits: Tumor TCRs that were ubiquitous and expanded showed up in blood more at resection than follow-up.

Each CDR3 protein is one row after TCRdb ran MiXCR on the 5' RACE reads. This table holds approximately 11,000 distinct CDR3 sequences, about 24% found once. The source was PBMCs, collected at surgery. This sequence originates from a female donor with early-stage non-small cell lung cancer. The gene calls are TRBV19 and TRBJ2-1, with TRBD2 identical over 8 bases. This CDR3 is CASSPGLVYNEQFF. CDR3 bases: TGTGCCAGTTCCCCGGGACTAGTCTACAATGAGCAGTTCTTC. Based on the CDR3 plus reference TRBV19 and TRBJ2-1, the full variable domain is DGGITQSPKYLFRKEGQNVTLSCEQNLNHDAMYWYRQDPGQGLRLIYYSQIVNDFQKGDIAEGYSVSREKKESFPLTVTSAQKNPTAFYLCASSPGLVYNEQFFGPGTRLTVL.